This T cell receptor beta chain derives from a study of blood T cell repertoires in COVID-19. As for the study in general: Researchers got acute and convalescent COVID-19 samples from the United States, Italy and Spain. T cells, B-cell-depleted T cells, or PBMCs provided the cDNA or gDNA that served as material.

The length of the CDR3 is 15 residues. The V segment lost 4 bases and the J segment 5 bases; nucleotides outside the gene matches: 5. CDR1 and CDR2 (germline): SGHTA, FQGNSA. Source study methods: By means of reference gene primer amplification, nucleated cell counts were estimated. Repertoires were generated with immunoSEQ multiplex PCR, while TCRdb's copy carries only in-frame clones and drops some. V and J calls and clone size are given by that table; D and trimming were obtained from the DNA. The data show about 220,000 clones, with less than 90% seen just once and around 20% held by the top ten.

Material for sequencing was peripheral blood. The source is a man younger than 40 with active or convalescent COVID-19. V usage is TRBV7-2 and J usage is TRBJ2-1, with TRBD2 identical over 10 bases. CDR3 amino acids: CASSSSGGANNEQFF. The CDR3 nucleotides read TGTGCCAGCAGCTCTAGCGGGGGCGCAAACAATGAGCAGTTCTTC.